Sequencing of this TCR beta chain was carried out in a study of blood T cells in healthy people across ages. Findings and caveats of the study: Among long-lived donors, naive CD4+ cells were more numerous and diversity higher than in aged donors.

Ten or more counts support this clonotype. What it binds is unknown. The germline gives CDR1 SGHTA, CDR2 FQGNSA. The CDR3 consists of 14 residues. With V trimmed by 6 bases and J by 5 bases, 8 bases remained unmatched. The study drew donors from healthy Caucasian individuals in Russia aged roughly 6 to 100. A minimum of 7 million PBMCs was isolated per sample. The use of a sample-barcoded 5' primer and a J-beta primer mix characterized a second PCR of roughly 6 to 11 cycles. Carrying 12 random nucleotides, a template-switch adaptor labeled each individual cDNA molecule. TCRdb reprocessed the 5' RACE reads with MiXCR, giving one entry per CDR3 protein. Among some 1.5 million distinct CDR3 sequences listed, roughly 27% were seen once.

The TCR originated in a woman between 25 and 40 years old in good health. Sequencing input: blood. The V and J genes are TRBV7-2 and TRBJ2-3, with 7 nucleotides matching TRBD2. The CDR3 DNA reads TGTGCCAGCAGGGATAACAAGCGGGGAGATACGCAGTATTTT. Amino acids: CASRDNKRGDTQYF. Variable domain in full (rest from reference TRBV7-2 and TRBJ2-3): GAGVSQSPSNKVTEKGKDVELRCDPISGHTALYWYRQSLGQGLEFLIYFQGNSAPDKSGLPSDRFSAERTGGSVSTLTIQRTQQEDSAVYLCASRDNKRGDTQYFGPGTRLTVL.